This T cell receptor (beta chain) was recorded in a study of control samples from healthy donors and cancer patients. TCRdb's copy holds only in-frame clones and misses some; the assay was immunoSEQ multiplex PCR. This repertoire shows some 190,000 clones, approximately 90% found once; its top ten account for 1.5% to 2%. Losses at the gene ends were 5 bases for V and 3 bases for J; bases not matched to a gene: 2. CDR3 size: 13 residues. The germline gives CDR1 SNHLY, CDR2 FYNNEI. The V gene is TRBV2, the J gene TRBJ1-1, with 8 bases fitting TRBD1. Input material: blood. This TCR came from a man younger than 45 in good health. In DNA, the CDR3 is TGTGCCAGCAGTAACAGGGGGGACACTGAAGCTTTCTTT. Translated, it gives CASSNRGDTEAFF.